A selection of T cell receptor beta chains follows, all from one sample in a study of OX40 agonist ivuxolimab in advanced cancers. Measured with immunoSEQ multiplex PCR; TCRdb has only the in-frame clones, and not every one. The sample lists nearly 80,000 clones; about 84% were seen once. Here the sequenced sample was CD4+ or CD8+ T cells sorted from blood, taken in a trial of the OX40 agonist ivuxolimab. These receptors were collected from an adult with an advanced solid tumor such as melanoma, head and neck, liver or kidney cancer. The CDR3 runs from the conserved cysteine through the conserved F or W. Fields, in order: D gene, clone size, J gene, V gene, CDR3 DNA, CDR3 protein. The D gene is left open where the match is weak. Expanded clones get a size class; other rows say once, few or many, or leave the size out.

>TRBD1|.|TRBJ1-6|TRBV7-2
TGTGCCAGCAGCCAACAGGGGGCCGGTTCACCCCTCCACTTT
CASSQQGAGSPLHF
>.|.|TRBJ2-1|TRBV10-3
TGTGCCATCAGCAAGGGGGAGATCTACAATGAGCAGTTCTTC
CAISKGEIYNEQFF
>.|.|TRBJ1-5|TRBV7-2
TGTGCCAGCAGCTTAAGTCCTGGTGGTAATCAGCCCCAGCATTTT
CASSLSPGGNQPQHF
>.|few|TRBJ1-4|TRBV6-6
TGTGCCAGCAGGGGATCCACTAATGAAAAACTGTTTTTT
CASRGSTNEKLFF
>TRBD1|once|TRBJ2-4|TRBV27
TGTGCCAGCACCCTCCGGGACAGGTTGTTTCTAAGGCTATCCAAAAACATTCAGTACTTC
CASTLRDRLFLRLSKNIQYF
>.|once|TRBJ2-3|TRBV5-1
TGCGCCAGCAGCTTGGGTAGGGCACAGGGAGTAACAGATACGCAGTATTTT
CASSLGRAQGVTDTQYF
>.|.|TRBJ1-4|TRBV5-1
TGCGCCAGCAGCCCTGATCCAACTAATGAAAAACTGTTTTTT
CASSPDPTNEKLFF
>TRBD2|.|TRBJ2-7|TRBV6-5
TGTGCCAGCAGTAGACTAGCGGGAGCCTACGAGCAGTACTTC
CASSRLAGAYEQYF
>.|.|TRBJ2-3|TRBV30
TGTGCCTGGAGTAGGCTAGGTGCAGATACGCAGTATTTT
CAWSRLGADTQYF
>TRBD2|.|TRBJ2-3|TRBV18
TGTGCCAGCTCACCTGCCGGGACTAGCGGGGGTGCAGATACGCAGTATTTT
CASSPAGTSGGADTQYF
>.|.|TRBJ1-3|TRBV4-2
TGTGCCAGCAGCCAAGTAGGGCAAACCGTCTCTGGAAACACCATATATTTT
CASSQVGQTVSGNTIYF
>TRBD2|.|TRBJ2-1|TRBV4-1
TGCGCCAGCAGCCAAGAATGGACTAGTAATGATGAGCAGTTCTTC
CASSQEWTSNDEQFF
>.|.|TRBJ1-1|TRBV7-3
TGTGCCAGCAGCTTAGAGGTAGACACTGAAGCTTTCTTT
CASSLEVDTEAFF
>.|.|TRBJ1-1|TRBV6-5
TGTGCCAGCAGTTACAGGGACTTAAACTCTGAAGCTTTCTTT
CASSYRDLNSEAFF
>.|.|TRBJ1-1|TRBV5-1
TGCGCCAGCAGCTTGGGGGCGACAGTAAACACTGAAGCTTTCTTT
CASSLGATVNTEAFF
>TRBD1|once|TRBJ2-5|TRBV5-1
TGCGCCAGCAGCTCCCGGGACAGGCAAGAGACCCAGTACTTC
CASSSRDRQETQYF
>.|few|TRBJ1-5|TRBV7-8
TGTGCCAGCAGCTTATCTCCGGGAGCCAATCAGCCCCAGCATTTT
CASSLSPGANQPQHF
>TRBD2|.|TRBJ2-7|TRBV28
TGTGCCAGCAGTTTAGTTGCTAGCGGGAACTACGAGCAGTACTTC
CASSLVASGNYEQYF
>TRBD2|few|TRBJ2-1|TRBV7-2
TGTGCCAGCAGCTTGAGCGGGGGAAGCTCCTACAATGAGCAGTTCTTC
CASSLSGGSSYNEQFF
>TRBD2|.|TRBJ2-1|TRBV13
TGTGCCAGCAGCTTAGGAAGCGGGAGGGCGCGGGAGCAGTTCTTC
CASSLGSGRAREQFF